This is a list of T cell receptor beta chains from one sample in a study of shared clonotypes between healthy human individuals. Profiled with immunoSEQ multiplex PCR; TCRdb holds only in-frame clones, not every one. The sample records about 1.5 million clones, under 99% being singletons. Sequencing was done on a sample of naive CD4+ T cells sorted from blood. The receptors here all came from a young man in good health. CDR3s include the opening cysteine and the closing phenylalanine or tryptophan. A D gene is named only where the DNA matches it firmly. Only some rows state a clone size, as once, few, many or a class for expanded clones.

V: TRBV2
size: NA
J: TRBJ1-1
D: NA
CDR3: CASSIGVAFF
DNA: TGTGCCAGCAGTATAGGGGTAGCTTTCTTT

V: TRBV27
size: NA
J: TRBJ2-7
D: TRBD1
CDR3: CASTGQGAYEQYF
DNA: TGTGCCAGCACCGGGCAGGGGGCCTACGAGCAGTACTTC

V: TRBV5-1
size: NA
J: TRBJ2-3
D: NA
CDR3: CASTGDDNTDTQYF
DNA: TGCGCCAGCACAGGGGACGATAACACAGATACGCAGTATTTT

V: TRBV7-9
size: once
J: TRBJ2-1
D: TRBD1
CDR3: CASSLGSGGYLAEQFF
DNA: TGTGCCAGCAGCTTAGGGTCAGGGGGCTATCTAGCCGAGCAGTTCTTC

V: TRBV18
size: NA
J: TRBJ1-1
D: NA
CDR3: CASSLVGSAFF
DNA: TGTGCCAGCTCACTCGTGGGTAGCGCTTTCTTT

V: TRBV7-2
size: NA
J: TRBJ2-1
D: TRBD2
CDR3: CASSRTSGTAYNEQFF
DNA: TGTGCCAGCAGCCGGACTAGCGGGACGGCCTACAATGAGCAGTTCTTC

V: TRBV11-3
size: NA
J: TRBJ2-3
D: NA
CDR3: CASSLGASTDTQYF
DNA: TGTGCCAGCAGCTTGGGGGCTAGCACAGATACGCAGTATTTT

V: TRBV15
size: NA
J: TRBJ2-1
D: TRBD1
CDR3: CATSRPGQGPRTKEQFF
DNA: TGTGCCACCAGCAGACCCGGACAGGGCCCCCGGACAAAGGAGCAGTTCTTC

V: TRBV5-1
size: NA
J: TRBJ1-1
D: NA
CDR3: CASSFRVGTEAFF
DNA: TGCGCCAGCAGCTTCAGGGTAGGCACTGAAGCTTTCTTT

V: TRBV7-2
size: NA
J: TRBJ2-1
D: NA
CDR3: CASSDSGERYNEQFF
DNA: TGTGCCAGCAGCGACTCGGGGGAGAGATACAATGAGCAGTTCTTC

V: TRBV29-1
size: NA
J: TRBJ2-7
D: NA
CDR3: CSVFREQSYEQYF
DNA: TGCAGCGTTTTTAGGGAACAATCCTACGAGCAGTACTTC

V: TRBV19
size: NA
J: TRBJ2-2
D: NA
CDR3: CASSPRGLDLTGELFF
DNA: TGTGCCAGTAGTCCCCGCGGTCTGGACCTCACCGGGGAGCTGTTTTTT

V: TRBV18
size: NA
J: TRBJ2-5
D: NA
CDR3: CASSPDLGRGETQYF
DNA: TGTGCCAGCTCACCAGACCTGGGGCGTGGAGAGACCCAGTACTTC

V: TRBV5-1
size: NA
J: TRBJ2-3
D: TRBD1
CDR3: CASSWDSPTDTQYF
DNA: TGCGCCAGCAGCTGGGACAGTCCCACAGATACGCAGTATTTT

V: TRBV29-1
size: NA
J: TRBJ2-5
D: NA
CDR3: CSLTVRGETQYF
DNA: TGCAGCTTGACCGTCCGGGGGGAGACCCAGTACTTC

V: TRBV9
size: NA
J: TRBJ2-3
D: TRBD2
CDR3: CASSVGAGAPRDTQYF
DNA: TGTGCCAGCAGCGTAGGGGCGGGAGCGCCCCGGGATACGCAGTATTTT

V: TRBV11-2
size: NA
J: TRBJ2-6
D: TRBD2
CDR3: CASSLVGTSGVTANVLTF
DNA: TGTGCCAGCAGCTTAGTGGGGACTAGCGGGGTCACTGCCAACGTCCTGACTTTC

V: TRBV7-2
size: NA
J: TRBJ2-5
D: NA
CDR3: CASSLDGRGETQYF
DNA: TGTGCCAGCAGCTTGGACGGGAGAGGCGAGACCCAGTACTTC

V: TRBV12-2
size: NA
J: TRBJ2-7
D: NA
CDR3: CASRVEGYEQYF
DNA: TGTGCAAGTCGCGTCGAAGGTTACGAGCAGTACTTC

V: TRBV13
size: NA
J: TRBJ1-2
D: TRBD1
CDR3: CASILRGGSTGKGYTF
DNA: TGTGCCAGCATCCTTAGAGGGGGTTCGACAGGGAAAGGCTACACCTTC

V: TRBV19
size: NA
J: TRBJ2-1
D: TRBD2
CDR3: CASSIDSAGTSGRGSLEQFF
DNA: TGTGCCAGTAGTATAGACTCCGCCGGGACTAGCGGGAGGGGTAGCCTTGAGCAGTTCTTC

V: TRBV5-1
size: once
J: TRBJ2-5
D: NA
CDR3: CASSLWSGTGETQYF
DNA: TGCGCCAGCAGCTTGTGGTCGGGGACCGGGGAGACCCAGTACTTC

V: TRBV19
size: NA
J: TRBJ2-3
D: TRBD2
CDR3: CASSIGGRVTDTQYF
DNA: TGTGCCAGTAGTATTGGCGGGAGAGTAACAGATACGCAGTATTTT

V: TRBV6-5
size: NA
J: TRBJ2-7
D: NA
CDR3: CASSYTTTGAIYEQYF
DNA: TGTGCCAGCAGTTACACCACGACGGGGGCTATCTACGAGCAGTACTTC

V: TRBV5-1
size: NA
J: TRBJ1-1
D: NA
CDR3: CASSLAGAENTEAFF
DNA: TGCGCCAGCAGCTTGGCAGGGGCCGAGAACACTGAAGCTTTCTTT

V: TRBV6-1
size: NA
J: TRBJ1-2
D: NA
CDR3: CASSKDHYGYTF
DNA: TGTGCCAGCAGTAAGGACCACTATGGCTACACCTTC

V: TRBV12-1
size: NA
J: TRBJ1-1
D: NA
CDR3: CASSFAAYTGMNTEAFF
DNA: TGTGCCAGCAGCTTTGCAGCCTATACGGGGATGAACACTGAAGCTTTCTTT

V: TRBV5-1
size: NA
J: TRBJ2-1
D: NA
CDR3: CASSLDPTEGEQFF
DNA: TGCGCCAGCAGCTTGGACCCGACAGAGGGTGAGCAGTTCTTC

V: TRBV19
size: NA
J: TRBJ1-1
D: NA
CDR3: CASMKKGRWVEGTEAFF
DNA: TGTGCCAGTATGAAAAAAGGAAGGTGGGTGGAGGGCACTGAAGCTTTCTTT

V: TRBV5-1
size: NA
J: TRBJ2-1
D: NA
CDR3: CASSLAASASYNEQFF
DNA: TGCGCCAGCAGCTTGGCGGCTAGCGCCTCCTACAATGAGCAGTTCTTC

V: TRBV7-2
size: once
J: TRBJ2-5
D: NA
CDR3: CASSPRPGIVGEGTQYF
DNA: TGTGCCAGCAGCCCCCGCCCGGGGATCGTAGGCGAAGGGACCCAGTACTTC

V: TRBV11-2
size: NA
J: TRBJ1-4
D: NA
CDR3: CASSLGDGVIITNEKLFF
DNA: TGTGCCAGCAGCTTAGGAGATGGCGTCATCATAACTAATGAAAAACTGTTTTTT

V: TRBV5-6
size: NA
J: TRBJ1-5
D: NA
CDR3: CASSRGYSNQPQHF
DNA: TGTGCCAGCAGTCGTGGATATAGCAATCAGCCCCAGCATTTT

V: TRBV6-5
size: NA
J: TRBJ1-5
D: TRBD1
CDR3: CASSLFGTGGQPQHF
DNA: TGTGCCAGCAGTTTGTTTGGGACAGGGGGTCAGCCCCAGCATTTT

V: TRBV5-4
size: NA
J: TRBJ1-4
D: NA
CDR3: CASSLARQGNEKLFF
DNA: TGTGCCAGCAGCTTGGCTAGGCAGGGAAATGAAAAACTGTTTTTT

V: TRBV5-1
size: NA
J: TRBJ2-1
D: NA
CDR3: CASSIQEYNEQFF
DNA: TGCGCCAGCAGCATACAGGAATACAATGAGCAGTTCTTC

V: TRBV20-1
size: NA
J: TRBJ1-2
D: NA
CDR3: CSAGRTGGYTF
DNA: TGCAGTGCTGGAAGAACGGGTGGCTACACCTTC

V: TRBV5-1
size: NA
J: TRBJ2-7
D: NA
CDR3: CASSSDPIPYEQYF
DNA: TGCGCCAGCAGCAGCGACCCCATCCCCTACGAGCAGTACTTC

V: TRBV7-9
size: NA
J: TRBJ2-4
D: TRBD1
CDR3: CASSLGGRGRTKNIQYF
DNA: TGTGCCAGCAGCTTAGGGGGCAGGGGGCGAACCAAAAACATTCAGTACTTC

V: TRBV25-1
size: NA
J: TRBJ2-7
D: TRBD2
CDR3: CASSEFPAGGTRTDEQYF
DNA: TGTGCCAGCAGTGAATTTCCAGCGGGAGGCACCCGGACTGACGAGCAGTACTTC

V: TRBV2
size: NA
J: TRBJ2-2
D: NA
CDR3: CASSGNRARGTGELFF
DNA: TGTGCCAGCAGTGGTAACAGGGCTCGAGGCACCGGGGAGCTGTTTTTT

V: TRBV9
size: once
J: TRBJ2-3
D: TRBD2
CDR3: CASSNIAGSTDTQYF
DNA: TGTGCCAGCTCTAATATAGCGGGAAGCACAGATACGCAGTATTTT

V: TRBV6-6
size: NA
J: TRBJ2-5
D: NA
CDR3: CASSYPGRVETQYF
DNA: TGTGCCAGCAGTTACCCCGGCAGGGTGGAGACCCAGTACTTC

V: TRBV4-2
size: NA
J: TRBJ2-5
D: NA
CDR3: CASSQGTGATLQETQYF
DNA: TGTGCCAGCAGCCAGGGTACCGGGGCGACCCTCCAAGAGACCCAGTACTTC

V: TRBV2
size: NA
J: TRBJ1-5
D: NA
CDR3: CASSLWGAQHF
DNA: TGTGCCAGCAGTCTATGGGGGGCCCAGCATTTT

V: TRBV9
size: NA
J: TRBJ1-1
D: NA
CDR3: CASSAGAANTEAFF
DNA: TGTGCCAGCAGCGCCGGGGCTGCGAACACTGAAGCTTTCTTT

V: TRBV27
size: NA
J: TRBJ2-1
D: NA
CDR3: CASSFRGGINPQRVF
DNA: TGTGCCAGCAGTTTTAGGGGTGGTATCAATCCGCAACGAGTCTTC

V: TRBV5-1
size: NA
J: TRBJ1-5
D: NA
CDR3: CASSPLGRSNQPQHF
DNA: TGCGCCAGCAGCCCCCTGGGCAGGAGCAATCAGCCCCAGCATTTT

V: TRBV29-1
size: NA
J: TRBJ2-7
D: TRBD2
CDR3: CSVSTGLAGGSYEQYF
DNA: TGCAGCGTTTCCACTGGACTAGCGGGAGGATCCTACGAGCAGTACTTC

V: TRBV29-1
size: NA
J: TRBJ1-1
D: TRBD1
CDR3: CSVTGGVTEAFF
DNA: TGCAGCGTAACAGGGGGGGTCACTGAAGCTTTCTTT

V: TRBV30
size: NA
J: TRBJ2-3
D: TRBD2
CDR3: CAWSPGGRTTDTQYF
DNA: TGTGCCTGGAGTCCCGGCGGGAGGACCACAGATACGCAGTATTTT

V: TRBV5-4
size: NA
J: TRBJ2-7
D: TRBD2
CDR3: CASSGTSGRAQEQYF
DNA: TGTGCCAGCAGCGGGACTAGCGGGAGGGCACAAGAGCAGTACTTC

V: TRBV4-3
size: NA
J: TRBJ2-1
D: NA
CDR3: CASSQRQRAYNEQFF
DNA: TGCGCCAGCAGCCAGCGACAGAGAGCCTACAATGAGCAGTTCTTC

V: TRBV7-2
size: NA
J: TRBJ2-7
D: TRBD2
CDR3: CASSLTSGSSYEQYF
DNA: TGTGCCAGCAGCCTAACTAGCGGGAGTTCCTACGAGCAGTACTTC

V: TRBV19
size: NA
J: TRBJ1-1
D: NA
CDR3: CASSILGRTEAFF
DNA: TGTGCCAGTAGTATTTTAGGGAGGACTGAAGCTTTCTTT

V: TRBV2
size: NA
J: TRBJ2-1
D: TRBD2
CDR3: CASRVGGSGGYNEQFF
DNA: TGTGCCAGCAGGGTCGGCGGTAGCGGGGGATACAATGAGCAGTTCTTC

V: TRBV7-8
size: NA
J: TRBJ1-5
D: TRBD1
CDR3: CASSPRTGGSNQPQHF
DNA: TGTGCCAGCAGCCCTCGGACAGGGGGTAGCAATCAGCCCCAGCATTTT

V: TRBV18
size: NA
J: TRBJ2-5
D: NA
CDR3: CASSTNQETQYF
DNA: TGTGCCAGCTCAACGAACCAAGAGACCCAGTACTTC